These 28 T cell receptor beta chains share one sample of origin, sequenced in a study of OX40 agonist ivuxolimab in advanced cancers. The protocol was immunoSEQ multiplex PCR, while the TCRdb copy is restricted to in-frame clones and leaves out a portion. In the table there are about 69,000 clones, around 87% of which are singletons. Sample: CD4+ or CD8+ T cells sorted from blood, taken in a trial of the OX40 agonist ivuxolimab. These TCRs come from an adult with an advanced solid tumor such as melanoma, head and neck, liver or kidney cancer.

V and J are TRBV15 and TRBJ1-1; a weak D match, TRBD1 (6 bases). V lost 0 bases and J lost 11, with 13 bases in between. CDR1 is LNHNV and CDR2 is YYDKDF in the germline V gene (reference sequence). The length of the CDR3 is 13 residues. The DNA for the CDR3 is TGTGCCACCAGCAGAGATCTTAGACAGGATGCTTTCTTT. Its protein is CATSRDLRQDAFF.

This clone was seen a few times. CDR3 protein: CSGKTGGHTEAFF. The CDR3 DNA reads as TGCAGCGGGAAGACAGGGGGCCACACTGAAGCTTTCTTT. The rearrangement uses TRBV29-1 and TRBJ1-1; 10 bases fit TRBD1. In germline, CDR1 is SQVTM, CDR2 ANQGSEA. The CDR3 is made up of 13 amino acids. V lost 7 bases and J lost 3; bases outside the gene matches: 5.

CDR3 in amino acids: CASSRGERGSPYEQYF. DNA for the CDR3: TGTGCCAGCAGCCGGGGAGAGCGGGGGAGCCCCTACGAGCAGTACTTC. The rearrangement joins TRBV6-6 to TRBJ2-7; 8 bases are shared with TRBD2. Trimming took 6 bases from V and 2 from J; bases not matched to a gene: 12. Per germline, CDR1 MNHNY and CDR2 SVGAGI (reference sequence). The CDR3 covers 16 residues.

V gene TRBV11-3 combines with J gene TRBJ2-3, with D uncertain. The germline V gene encodes CDR1 SGHNT and CDR2 YENEEA. Trimming took 2 bases from V and 0 from J, leaving 9 bases between them. The CDR3 covers 15 residues. CDR3 sequence: CASSLSAPSTDTQYF. CDR3 nucleotide sequence: TGTGCCAGCAGCTTATCGGCACCTAGCACAGATACGCAGTATTTT.

CDR3 protein: CASSQDPPGEQFF. The CDR3 region has the DNA TGCGCCAGCAGCCAAGATCCCCCGGGCGAGCAGTTCTTC. The rearrangement links TRBV4-1 to TRBJ2-1; D gene ambiguous. Trimming took off 0 bases at V and 10 bases at J, with 10 bases between the two ends. This CDR3 comprises 13 residues. Germline CDR1 reads MGHRA; CDR2 reads YSYEKL.

The V and J genes are TRBV6-5 and TRBJ1-2; D perhaps matches TRBD1 (6 bases). V dropped 2 bases and J dropped 4 bases, with 17 bases sitting between them. This CDR3 spans 16 amino acids. The germline V gene has CDR1 MNHEY and CDR2 SVGAGI. The CDR3 DNA follows: TGTGCCAGCAGTTACCCCGACGGACAGCTCGGCTATGGCTACACCTTC. This gives the protein CASSYPDGQLGYGYTF.

The chain employs TRBV18 and TRBJ2-1; 11 nucleotides match TRBD1. This CDR3 contains 15 residues. V shed 3 bases, J shed 3 bases, and the junction held 1 base outside the gene matches. Germline V gene lookup returns CDR1 KGHSH and CDR2 LQKENI. The CDR3 here is CASSPGTGGYNEQFF. DNA for the CDR3: TGTGCCAGCTCACCCGGGACAGGGGGCTACAATGAGCAGTTCTTC.

V and J are TRBV7-3 and TRBJ2-5; D is ambiguous. CDR1 and CDR2 (germline): SGHTA, FQGTGA. V lost 5 bases and J lost 2, with 9 bases in between. The CDR3 spans 13 residues. CDR3 bases: TGTGCCAGCAGCCCCAATAGACAAGAGACCCAGTACTTC. Translated: CASSPNRQETQYF.

The rearrangement joins TRBV27 to TRBJ1-3, with D unresolved. The CDR3 consists of 15 residues. The V end lost 3 bases, the J end lost 0 bases, and 9 bases lay between the germline ends. Germline V CDR1 and CDR2: MNHEY, SMNVEV (reference sequence). CDR3 bases: TGTGCCAGCAGTTTTTCTGGCGGCTCTGGAAACACCATATATTTT. This encodes CASSFSGGSGNTIYF.

The chain is built from TRBV5-1 and TRBJ2-1; 10 bases match TRBD1. The CDR3 covers 14 residues. J gave up 8 bases and V 0 bases, and 2 bases lay outside the gene matches. The germline V gene has CDR1 SGHRS and CDR2 YFSETQ. The CDR3 loop is CASSLVTGGDEQFF. The CDR3 DNA follows: TGCGCCAGCAGCTTGGTGACAGGGGGCGATGAGCAGTTCTTC.

Comment on this clone: The same CDR3 arises from other DNA sequences in this sample as well. CDR3 DNA sequence: TGTGCCAGCAGCTTAGATCGGTCAGGCGATGAGCAGTTCTTC. Amino acid sequence: CASSLDRSGDEQFF. The chain couples TRBV7-9 to TRBJ2-1; no definite D call. The germline CDR1 and CDR2 sequences are SEHNR and FQNEAQ (reference sequence). There are 14 residues in the CDR3. Trimming removed 1 base at V and 8 bases at J, with 12 bases between.

The chain uses TRBV19 and TRBJ2-7, with TRBD2 matching over 7 bases. Germline V gene sequence: CDR1 LNHDA, CDR2 SQIVND (reference sequence). The V gene end was trimmed by 6 bases and the J gene end by 1 base; junction bases not matched to a gene: 9. The CDR3 extends over 15 amino acids. The CDR3: CASRQKRDRSYEQYF. CDR3 in DNA: TGTGCCAGTAGACAAAAGCGGGACCGTTCCTACGAGCAGTACTTC.

The chain carries TRBV7-9 and TRBJ2-1, with D unclear. This CDR3 region has 14 residues. The V gene lost 0 bases and the J gene lost 5 bases, with 8 bases spanning the gap. CDR1 SEHNR and CDR2 FQNEAQ come from the germline V gene (reference sequence). The CDR3 reads CASSLANTNNEQFF. CDR3 DNA sequence: TGTGCCAGCAGCTTAGCGAACACCAACAATGAGCAGTTCTTC.

The sample holds one count of this clone. The chain uses TRBV7-8 and TRBJ2-2; possible D gene TRBD2, 7 bases. Trimming removed 8 bases at V and 5 bases at J, with 15 bases between. The CDR3 runs to 14 residues. The germline CDR1 and CDR2 sequences are SGHVS and FQNEAQ. Here the CDR3 DNA reads TGTGCCAGCTTGAGGGGGAGGGGGACCGGGGAGCTGTTTTTT. Translating it yields CASLRGRGTGELFF.

In its sample, this clone was seen a few times. V is TRBV18 and J is TRBJ2-1; 12 bases agree with TRBD2. The junction had 10 bases not matched to a gene; V was cut back by 4 bases and J by 9 bases. CDR1 is KGHSH and CDR2 is LQKENI in the germline V gene. CDR3 length equals 16 residues. CDR3 protein: CASSLTSGRNSGEQFF. In nucleotides, the CDR3 is TGTGCCAGCTCACTGACTAGCGGGAGAAATTCGGGTGAGCAGTTCTTC.

V and J are TRBV7-6 and TRBJ2-5; D is possibly TRBD1 (6 bases). The CDR3 is made up of 15 amino acids. Germline CDR1 is SGHVS and CDR2 is FNYEAQ. Deletions cut 8 bases from V and 1 base from J, with 17 bases between. The CDR3 sequence: CASSGGQNLQETQYF. CDR3 nucleotide sequence: TGTGCCAGCTCGGGTGGACAGAACCTCCAAGAGACCCAGTACTTC.

The chain uses TRBV11-2 and TRBJ1-2; D is undetermined. CDR1 is SGHAT and CDR2 is FQNNGV in the germline V gene. Trimming removed 5 bases at V and 1 base at J, with 8 bases between. The CDR3 length is 13 residues. The CDR3 reads CASSQAFNYGYTF. CDR3 nucleotide sequence: TGTGCCAGCAGCCAAGCTTTTAACTATGGCTACACCTTC.

This chain joins TRBV6-5 and TRBJ1-4; perhaps TRBD1 as D (5 bases). V gave up 2 bases and J gave up 4 bases, with 8 bases separating them. Germline CDR1 and CDR2: MNHEY and SVGAGI. The CDR3 loop spans 14 amino acids. CDR3 in DNA: TGTGCCAGCAGTTACGACGGACATAATGAAAAACTGTTTTTT. It encodes CASSYDGHNEKLFF.

The chain recombines TRBV20-1 with TRBJ2-7; 8 bases align to TRBD1. Germline CDR1 DFQATT, CDR2 SNEGSKA (reference sequence). V was clipped by 4 bases and J by 6 bases; unmatched bases: 2. The CDR3 is 11 amino acids. CDR3 sequence: CSATGTGEQYF. The DNA for the CDR3 is TGCAGTGCTACCGGGACAGGCGAGCAGTACTTC.

This chain joins TRBV19 and TRBJ2-2; D may be TRBD1 (6 bases). The length of the CDR3 is 11 residues. Germline V gene sequence: CDR1 LNHDA, CDR2 SQIVND (reference sequence). The ends were cut back, 11 bases at V and 7 bases at J, with 11 bases in the middle. This CDR3 is CAQGIGGELFF. The CDR3 bases are TGTGCCCAGGGGATTGGCGGGGAGCTGTTTTTT.

This clone was counted a single time. The chain joins TRBV7-9 to TRBJ2-3; TRBD2 agrees at 11 bases. V lost 0 bases, J lost 2 bases, and 4 bases stayed unmatched. The CDR3 contains 17 residues. Per germline, CDR1 SEHNR and CDR2 FQNEAQ (reference sequence). CDR3 in amino acids: CASSLASSGRYTDTQYF. Written as DNA, the CDR3 is TGTGCCAGCAGCTTAGCGTCTAGCGGGAGGTACACAGATACGCAGTATTTT.

The rearrangement uses TRBV27 and TRBJ1-5, with D maybe TRBD1 (6 bases). CDR3 length: 15 residues. Trimming removed 4 bases from V and 0 bases from J, with 10 bases in between. Germline-derived CDR1 and CDR2 are MNHEY and SMNVEV (reference sequence). The CDR3 here is CASSSQGYSNQPQHF. In DNA form, the CDR3 reads TGTGCCAGCAGTTCTCAGGGGTATAGCAATCAGCCCCAGCATTTT.

J is TRBJ1-5 and V is TRBV7-2, with 7 bases matching TRBD1. The CDR3 has 15 residues. The germline V gene has CDR1 SGHTA and CDR2 FQGNSA. V lost 1 base to trimming and J lost 4 bases; unmatched junction nucleotides: 4. CDR3 in amino acids: CASSLESRGNQPQHF. The CDR3, as DNA: TGTGCCAGCAGCTTAGAATCCAGGGGGAATCAGCCCCAGCATTTT.

This clone was picked up a small number of times. The rearrangement joins TRBV4-1 to TRBJ2-7; TRBD1 is a possible D gene (5 bases). CDR3 size: 15 residues. The V and J ends lost 1 base and 2 bases respectively, with 12 bases between them. In germline, CDR1 is MGHRA, CDR2 YSYEKL. Here the CDR3 DNA reads TGCGCCAGCAGCCAAGGGGAACAGGAAACCTACGAGCAGTACTTC. Translating gives CASSQGEQETYEQYF.

The chain employs TRBV18 and TRBJ1-3, with D possibly being TRBD1 (6 bases). This CDR3 is 18 amino acids long. V lost 1 base, J lost 0 bases, and 16 bases lay in between. The germline CDR1 and CDR2 sequences are KGHSH and LQKENI. The CDR3, as DNA: TGTGCCAGCTCACCACAGGGCCAGGGGATATACTCTGGAAACACCATATATTTT. It specifies CASSPQGQGIYSGNTIYF.

The chain links TRBV6-1 to TRBJ2-7, with D possibly matching TRBD1 (6 bases). Germline V gene lookup returns CDR1 MNHNS and CDR2 SASEGT. Trimming cost V 6 bases and J 3 bases, with 15 bases left between them. The CDR3 totals 14 residues. CDR3 in amino acids: CASRASQGNYEQYF. Here the CDR3 DNA reads TGTGCCAGCAGGGCCTCACAGGGAAACTACGAGCAGTACTTC.

V and J are TRBV10-3 and TRBJ2-2; 7 nucleotides line up with TRBD1. Germline trimming cut 4 bases from V and 6 bases from J; bases unmatched to any gene: 5. The CDR3 is 14 residues long. CDR1 and CDR2 from the germline V gene are ENHRY and SYGVKD. As DNA, the CDR3 is TGTGCCATCAGTGGACTACAGGGGTCCGGGGAGCTGTTTTTT. This codes for CAISGLQGSGELFF.

The chain carries TRBV19 and TRBJ2-7, with 12 bases matching TRBD2. CDR3 length equals 15 residues. Germline V CDR1 and CDR2: LNHDA, SQIVND (reference sequence). With V trimmed by 4 bases and J by 2 bases, 3 bases remained unmatched. CDR3: CASSTGLAGPYEQYF. The CDR3 DNA follows: TGTGCCAGTAGTACCGGACTAGCGGGGCCCTACGAGCAGTACTTC.